The 5 T cell receptor beta chains listed next were all sequenced from one sample in a study of cytomegalovirus exposure and HLA in healthy donors. Researchers ran the PCR with 60 Vbeta and 13 Jbeta primers. This table comes from immunoSEQ multiplex PCR, and its TCRdb copy is limited to in-frame clones, with some not included. The table records roughly 120,000 clones, roughly 80% of them present only once. The sample consisted of PBMCs. These receptors all come from a female donor in good health and CMV-seropositive.

The chain is built from TRBV19 and TRBJ1-1, with no clear D. Germline assignment: CDR1 LNHDA and CDR2 SQIVND (reference sequence). The CDR3 consists of 15 residues. Trimming cost V 1 base and J 2 bases, with 11 bases left between them. CDR3 sequence: CASSIVFRSNTEAFF. DNA for the CDR3: TGTGCCAGTAGTATAGTTTTTCGGAGCAACACTGAAGCTTTCTTT.

The chain links TRBV30 to TRBJ1-1; D is possibly TRBD1 (5 bases). The CDR3 loop spans 13 amino acids. The V and J ends lost 2 bases and 1 base respectively, with 8 bases between them. Germline CDR1 reads GTSNPN; CDR2 reads SVGIG (reference sequence). The CDR3 nucleotides read TGTGCCTGGAGTTCTGACAGGAACACTGAAGCTTTCTTT. It translates to CAWSSDRNTEAFF.

This sequence joins TRBV4-1 and TRBJ2-3; D might be TRBD2 (7 bases). This CDR3 comprises 14 residues. Trimming pared 0 bases from V and 10 bases from J, leaving 14 bases between. Germline lookup yields CDR1 MGHRA and CDR2 YSYEKL. Written as DNA, the CDR3 is TGCGCCAGCAGCCAAGATGGGGGGGGGCCGCCGCAGTATTTT. Protein sequence: CASSQDGGGPPQYF.

The J gene is TRBJ2-5, the V gene TRBV7-2, with TRBD2 matching over 9 bases. The germline V gene has CDR1 SGHTA and CDR2 FQGNSA. This CDR3 is 15 amino acids long. V shed 3 bases and J 2 bases; nucleotides not matched to a gene: 4. CDR3 nucleotides: TGTGCCAGCAGCTTGGGACTAGCAGCGCAAGAGACCCAGTACTTC. This gives the protein CASSLGLAAQETQYF.

V usage is TRBV29-1 and J usage is TRBJ2-3; possible D gene TRBD2, 5 bases. Germline V gene data show CDR1 as SQVTM and CDR2 as ANQGSEA. Trimming cost V 7 bases and J 5 bases, with 10 bases left between them. This CDR3 spans 11 amino acids. CDR3 DNA: TGCAGCGGGAACGGGGAAGATACGCAGTATTTT. This gives the protein CSGNGEDTQYF.